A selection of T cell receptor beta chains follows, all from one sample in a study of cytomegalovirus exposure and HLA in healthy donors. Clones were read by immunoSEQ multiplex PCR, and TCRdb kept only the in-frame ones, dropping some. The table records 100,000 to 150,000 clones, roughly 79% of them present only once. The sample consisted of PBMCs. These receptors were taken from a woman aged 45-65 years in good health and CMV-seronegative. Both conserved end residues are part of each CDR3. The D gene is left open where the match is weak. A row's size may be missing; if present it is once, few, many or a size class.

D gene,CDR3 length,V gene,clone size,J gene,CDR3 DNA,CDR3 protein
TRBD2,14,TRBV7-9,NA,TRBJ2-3,TGTGCCAGCAGTCCTAGCGGGAGCACAGATACGCAGTATTTT,CASSPSGSTDTQYF
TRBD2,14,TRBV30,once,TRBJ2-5,TGTGCCTGGAGTGTGCTAGCGGACCGGCAGGACCAGTACTTC,CAWSVLADRQDQYF
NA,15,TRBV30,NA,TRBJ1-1,TGTGCCTGGAGTATTAGTTGGGGGGGGAACACTGAAGCTTTCTTT,CAWSISWGGNTEAFF
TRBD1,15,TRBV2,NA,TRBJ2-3,TGTGCCAGCAGGGTAAGGGGGACAGGGGCCGATACGCAGTATTTT,CASRVRGTGADTQYF
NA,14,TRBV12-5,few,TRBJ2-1,TGTGCTAGTGGTTTGGGGGAAGGGGGCAATGAGCAGTTCTTC,CASGLGEGGNEQFF
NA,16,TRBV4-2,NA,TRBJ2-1,TGTGCCAGCAGCAGAAGCGGGCGCCCCAACAACAATGAGCAGTTCTTC,CASSRSGRPNNNEQFF
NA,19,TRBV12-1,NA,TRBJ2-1,TGTGCCAGCAGCCCCCGGGGGGGGACTAGCGGGAGCTCCTACAATGAGCAGTTCTTC,CASSPRGGTSGSSYNEQFF
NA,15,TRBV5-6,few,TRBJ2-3,TGTGCCAGCAGCCCCCAGGGCAGGGTGGGCGATACGCAGTATTTT,CASSPQGRVGDTQYF
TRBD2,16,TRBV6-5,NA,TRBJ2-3,TGTGCCAGCAGTTACCAAGCGGGGCCCGCAATGAATACGCAGTATTTT,CASSYQAGPAMNTQYF
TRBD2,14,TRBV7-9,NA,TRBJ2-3,TGTGCCAGCAGCTTAATACTAGCGGGAAATACGCAGTATTTT,CASSLILAGNTQYF
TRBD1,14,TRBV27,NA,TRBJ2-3,TGTGCCAGCAGTTTCGGACAGGCGACAGATACGCAGTATTTT,CASSFGQATDTQYF
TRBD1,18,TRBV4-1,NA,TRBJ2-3,TGCGCCAGCAGCCAAGAATTCCCGACAGGGGGCGTTACAGATACGCAGTATTTT,CASSQEFPTGGVTDTQYF
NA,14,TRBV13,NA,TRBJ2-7,TGTGCCAGCAGCTCAGGACTTCAAATCTACGAGCAGTACTTC,CASSSGLQIYEQYF
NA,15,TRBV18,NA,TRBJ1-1,TGTGCCAGCTCCACACGTCATTCGGGGGACACTGAAGCTTTCTTT,CASSTRHSGDTEAFF
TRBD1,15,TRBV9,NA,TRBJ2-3,TGTGCCAGCAGCTCCAGGGACAGGGTCACAGATACGCAGTATTTT,CASSSRDRVTDTQYF
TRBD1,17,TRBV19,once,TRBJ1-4,TGTGCCAGTAGTATAGTATGGGACAGGGTGGTGAAGGAAAAACTGTTTTTT,CASSIVWDRVVKEKLFF
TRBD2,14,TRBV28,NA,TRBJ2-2,TGTGCCAGTAGGGAGGGCTCGAGAACCGGGGAGCTGTTTTTT,CASREGSRTGELFF
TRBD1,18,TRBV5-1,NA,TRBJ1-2,TGCGCCAGCAGCTCACCGGGACAGGAGGCTCTTTTTGCGAGGGGCTACACCTTC,CASSSPGQEALFARGYTF
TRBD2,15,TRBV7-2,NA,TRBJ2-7,TGTGCCAGCAGCTCCCCCGGGACTAGGAAATACGAGCAGTACTTC,CASSSPGTRKYEQYF
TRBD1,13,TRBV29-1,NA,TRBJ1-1,TGCAGCGTTGAAAAGGGGGCGCAGACTGAAGCTTTCTTT,CSVEKGAQTEAFF
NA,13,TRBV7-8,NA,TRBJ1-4,TGTGCCAGCAGCACCAGACAGAATGAAAAACTGTTTTTT,CASSTRQNEKLFF
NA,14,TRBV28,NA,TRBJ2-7,TGTGCCAGCAGGAAATTGGAGGCCCCATCCGAGCAGTACTTC,CASRKLEAPSEQYF
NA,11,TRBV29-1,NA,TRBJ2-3,TGCAGCGTTGGGGAGGAACTTACGCAGTATTTT,CSVGEELTQYF
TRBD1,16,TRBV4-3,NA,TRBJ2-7,TGCGCCAGCAGCCAGACCCACGGGACAGTATCCTACGAGCAGTACTTC,CASSQTHGTVSYEQYF
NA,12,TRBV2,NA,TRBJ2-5,TGTGCCAGCACGGCGGCCCAAGAGACCCAGTACTTC,CASTAAQETQYF
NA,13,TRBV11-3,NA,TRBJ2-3,TGTGCCACCTCGGGATCTAGCACAGATACGCAGTATTTT,CATSGSSTDTQYF
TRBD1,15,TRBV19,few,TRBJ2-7,TGTGCCAGTAGGGGAACCGGGACAGGGACCTACGAGCAGTACTTC,CASRGTGTGTYEQYF
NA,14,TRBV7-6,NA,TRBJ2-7,TGTGCCAGCAGCTTAGGAGGTGTCGCCTACGAGCAGTACTTC,CASSLGGVAYEQYF
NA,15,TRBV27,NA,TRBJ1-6,TGTGCCAGCAGTCTACGGGACATTTATAATTCACCCCTCCACTTT,CASSLRDIYNSPLHF
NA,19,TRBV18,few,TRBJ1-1,TGTGCCAGCTCACCATTACTCCGGGACCCCAGCGGGATGAACACTGAAGCTTTCTTT,CASSPLLRDPSGMNTEAFF
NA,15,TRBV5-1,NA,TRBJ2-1,TGCGCCAGCAGCTTTCCAAGGGGCCTTTACAATGAGCAGTTCTTC,CASSFPRGLYNEQFF
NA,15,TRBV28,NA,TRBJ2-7,TGTGCCAGCAGCGCATCCGGGTCGTGGTCCTACGAGCAGTACTTC,CASSASGSWSYEQYF
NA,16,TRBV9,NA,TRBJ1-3,TGTGCCAGCAGCGTAGGGGCGAGGGAGTCTGGAAACACCATATATTTT,CASSVGARESGNTIYF
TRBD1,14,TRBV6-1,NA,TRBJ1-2,TGTGCCAGCACGCCAGGACAGGCTAACTATGGCTACACCTTC,CASTPGQANYGYTF
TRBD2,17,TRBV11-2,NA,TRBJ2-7,TGTGCCAGCAGCACCATTACCGGGACTACCGTCTCCTACGAGCAGTACTTC,CASSTITGTTVSYEQYF